This passage covers 28 T cell receptor beta chains from one sample sequenced in a study of CD8+ T cells in alopecia areata. Extraction of RNA preceded its reverse transcription into cDNA, which served as the sequencing template. Assay used: immunoSEQ multiplex PCR; TCRdb lists only in-frame clones, some missing. The table records around 100,000 clones, approximately 90% of them present only once. The treatment here: oral pan-JAK inhibitor, 5-10 mg twice daily. The sequencing here drew on CD8+ T cells sorted from blood, taken at week 34, from a patient treated with tofacitinib. The receptors here all came from a human donor with alopecia areata.

The chain uses TRBV9 and TRBJ2-1, with 8 positions matching TRBD2. The CDR3 has 14 amino acids. Germline CDR1 SGDLS, CDR2 YYNGEE. V lost 2 bases to trimming and J lost 7 bases; unmatched junction nucleotides: 5. CDR3 region: CASSVGGGRNEQFF. CDR3 nucleotide sequence: TGTGCCAGCAGCGTCGGCGGGGGGAGGAATGAGCAGTTCTTC. Full variable domain (remainder filled in from reference TRBV9 and TRBJ2-1): DSGVTQTPKHLITATGQRVTLRCSPRSGDLSVYWYQQSLDQGLQFLIQYYNGEERAKGNILERFSAQQFPDLHSELNLSSLELGDSALYFCASSVGGGRNEQFFGPGTRLTVL.

The chain recombines TRBV14 with TRBJ1-1; D ambiguous. The CDR3 sequence is 13 residues long. V gave up 2 bases and J gave up 3 bases, with 7 bases separating them. Germline values: CDR1 SGHDN, CDR2 FVKESK. The CDR3 DNA sequence: TGTGCCAGCAGCCAAACTGATGACACTGAAGCTTTCTTT. It translates to CASSQTDDTEAFF.

This clone was seen more than once but under ten times. This chain joins TRBV7-8 and TRBJ2-2; tentatively, D is TRBD2 (5 bases). The CDR3 sequence is 16 residues long. The germline V and J ends were trimmed by 3 bases and 3 bases, with 14 bases remaining between them. Germline CDR1 is SGHVS and CDR2 is FQNEAQ. Written as DNA, the CDR3 is TGTGCCAGCAGCTTCGTTCTAGCAGAGGACACCGGGGAGCTGTTTTTT. Translation gives CASSFVLAEDTGELFF.

The rearrangement joins TRBV4-1 to TRBJ2-7; TRBD2 aligns across 10 bases. Germline CDR1 MGHRA, CDR2 YSYEKL. The CDR3 is 15 amino acids. J was trimmed by 8 bases and V by 0 bases; bases with no gene match: 7. CDR3 loop: CASSQDMGLASKQYF. CDR3 DNA: TGCGCCAGCAGCCAAGATATGGGACTAGCGTCTAAGCAGTACTTC.

The CDR3 loop reads CASRADRGLSYEQYF. CDR3 DNA: TGTGCCAGCAGAGCTGACAGGGGGCTTTCCTACGAGCAGTACTTC. The chain recombines TRBV2 with TRBJ2-7; 10 nucleotides agree with TRBD1. This CDR3 comprises 15 residues. The V gene's germline CDR1 is SNHLY and CDR2 FYNNEI. V lost 6 bases, J lost 1 base, and 6 bases stayed unmatched.

V and J are TRBV4-2 and TRBJ2-1; D is ambiguous. This CDR3 comprises 14 residues. Germline CDR1 LGHNA, CDR2 YNFKEQ. V was trimmed by 0 bases and J by 3 bases, leaving 6 bases between them. For the CDR3, the DNA is TGTGCCAGCAGCCAAGAATCGGGCTACAATGAGCAGTTCTTC. Amino acids: CASSQESGYNEQFF.

The chain combines TRBV29-1 with TRBJ2-7, with D possibly called TRBD1 or TRBD2 (5 bases each). The CDR3 loop spans 13 amino acids. CDR1 and CDR2 from the germline V gene are SQVTM and ANQGSEA. V lost 7 bases and J lost 4, with 17 bases in between. Here the CDR3 reads CSAKSTRGYEQYF. CDR3 sequence (DNA): TGCAGCGCCAAAAGTACTAGGGGTTACGAGCAGTACTTC.

The V call is TRBV5-6, the J call TRBJ2-1; 9 bases fit TRBD1. The CDR3 consists of 18 residues. The germline CDR1 and CDR2 sequences are SGHDT and YYEEEE. Unmatched junction bases numbered 16, after V lost 4 bases and J lost 5 bases. The CDR3 loop is CASSPLSRDRDRDNEQFF. CDR3 DNA: TGTGCCAGCAGCCCTCTGTCCCGGGACAGGGATCGGGACAATGAGCAGTTCTTC.

The J gene is TRBJ2-5, the V gene TRBV7-9; D possibly corresponds to TRBD2 (5 bases). The J call may be wrong; the DNA end is better matched by TRBJ2-7. Germline values: CDR1 SEHNR, CDR2 FQNEAQ (reference sequence). The CDR3 is 14 residues long. The CDR3 DNA is TGTGCCAGCAGCTCCCAGCGGTTCTCCTACGAGCAGTACTTC. It encodes CASSSQRFSYEQYF.

The chain recombines TRBV5-6 with TRBJ1-1; 12 nucleotides agree with TRBD1. The CDR3 has 17 amino acids. Germline CDR1 SGHDT, CDR2 YYEEEE. V was clipped by 5 bases and J by 0 bases; unmatched bases: 8. The CDR3: CASSNAGTGGMNTEAFF. CDR3 nucleotides: TGTGCCAGCAGTAATGCCGGGACAGGGGGCATGAACACTGAAGCTTTCTTT.

The chain couples TRBV14 to TRBJ1-2; D not resolved. This CDR3 region has 17 residues. Trimming stripped 0 bases from V and 5 bases from J, with 19 bases between. The germline CDR1 and CDR2 sequences are SGHDN and FVKESK. CDR3 bases: TGTGCCAGCAGCCAAGATTGGGCAGACCCATTACTATATGGCTACACCTTC. It is translated as CASSQDWADPLLYGYTF.

The chain couples TRBV7-2 to TRBJ2-7, with 9 bases identical to TRBD2. Germline CDR1 reads SGHTA; CDR2 reads FQGNSA. CDR3 size: 16 residues. Trimming cost V 1 base and J 5 bases; bases outside gene matches: 9. The CDR3 is CASSLVGSGGFDEQYF. DNA of the CDR3: TGTGCCAGCAGCTTAGTTGGTAGCGGGGGATTCGACGAGCAGTACTTC.

The genes are TRBV5-1 and TRBJ2-7, with TRBD1 matching over 10 bases. The V segment lost 4 bases and the J segment 7 bases; nucleotides outside the gene matches: 11. The CDR3 contains 15 residues. Germline CDR1 and CDR2: SGHRS and YFSETQ. This chain's CDR3 is CASSGTGTGEREQYF. The DNA for the CDR3 is TGCGCCAGCAGCGGAACCGGGACAGGGGAGAGGGAGCAGTACTTC.

The V call is TRBV4-1, the J call TRBJ1-2, with D maybe TRBD1 (5 bases). The V end lost 0 bases, the J end lost 8 bases, and 13 bases lay between the germline ends. The germline V gene encodes CDR1 MGHRA and CDR2 YSYEKL. CDR3 size: 14 residues. The CDR3 is CASSQDREGRGYTF. CDR3 bases: TGCGCCAGCAGCCAAGATCGGGAGGGGCGCGGCTACACCTTC.

This clone was picked up one time. The V gene is TRBV19, the J gene TRBJ1-5; no definite D call. Trimming left V 3 bases short and J 8 bases short, with 17 bases between. Per the germline V gene, CDR1 is LNHDA and CDR2 is SQIVND (reference sequence). The CDR3 contains 15 residues. The CDR3 DNA sequence: TGTGCCAGTAGTATGTTTGGCGCGGGTGAAGAGCCCCAGCATTTT. It codes for CASSMFGAGEEPQHF.

The rearrangement joins TRBV5-4 to TRBJ2-7, with D perhaps TRBD1 (6 bases). Trimming stripped 4 bases from V and 0 bases from J, with 11 bases between. CDR1 is SGHNT and CDR2 is YYREEE in the germline V gene (reference sequence). The CDR3 runs 14 residues. CDR3: CASSLDRYSYEQYF. CDR3 nucleotide sequence: TGTGCCAGCAGCCTCGACAGGTACTCCTACGAGCAGTACTTC.

V is TRBV11-2 and J is TRBJ1-5; D might be TRBD1 (6 bases). Between the trimmed V and J ends, which lost 0 bases and 3 bases, there was a span of 12 bases. The V gene's germline CDR1 is SGHAT and CDR2 FQNNGV. This CDR3 spans 16 amino acids. CDR3: CASSLETGGNNQPQHF. CDR3 bases: TGTGCCAGCAGCTTAGAGACAGGAGGGAACAATCAGCCCCAGCATTTT.

The gene calls are TRBV25-1 and TRBJ1-2; D is undetermined. Germline V gene sequence: CDR1 MGHDK, CDR2 SYGVNS. Trimming removed 3 bases at V and 3 bases at J, with 8 bases between. The CDR3 runs to 13 residues. CDR3 DNA sequence: TGTGCCAGCAGTGATACGTCCTACTATGGCTACACCTTC. This sequence encodes CASSDTSYYGYTF.

The chain employs TRBV9 and TRBJ2-3, with 7 bases matching TRBD1. The V gene end was trimmed by 0 bases and the J gene end by 0 bases; junction bases not matched to a gene: 10. This CDR3 is built from 18 residues. The germline gives CDR1 SGDLS, CDR2 YYNGEE. The CDR3 DNA sequence: TGTGCCAGCAGCGTAGGACAGGGACATGTTCAAAGCACAGATACGCAGTATTTT. This sequence encodes CASSVGQGHVQSTDTQYF.

The V and J genes are TRBV5-1 and TRBJ2-7, with D possibly matching TRBD1 (6 bases). Germline loops: CDR1 SGHRS, CDR2 YFSETQ. With 3 bases removed from V and 5 bases from J, the gap between germline ends came to 12 bases. The CDR3 is 13 residues long. In nucleotides, the CDR3 is TGCGCCAGCAGCTCGGACAGTTTTAACGAGCAGTACTTC. Residues: CASSSDSFNEQYF.

This chain connects TRBV29-1 to TRBJ2-5, with 8 bases aligning to TRBD2. The J call may be in error: the DNA end matches TRBJ2-7 better. Germline-derived CDR1 and CDR2 are SQVTM and ANQGSEA. The CDR3 runs 13 residues. CDR3 nucleotides: TGCAGCGTTGAAGATCGGACTAGCTCCGAGCAGTACTTC. It codes for CSVEDRTSSEQYF.

V is TRBV9 and J is TRBJ2-1; 10 nucleotides line up with TRBD2. Looked up from germline, CDR1 is SGDLS and CDR2 is YYNGEE. This CDR3 spans 12 amino acids. Losses at the gene ends were 7 bases for V and 9 bases for J; bases not matched to a gene: 4. CDR3 sequence reads: CASSSGSTEQFF. The CDR3 bases are TGTGCCAGCTCTAGCGGGAGTACTGAGCAGTTCTTC.

The chain uses TRBV7-9 and TRBJ2-4, with TRBD2 matching over 8 bases. The CDR3 runs 14 residues. Losses at the gene ends were 5 bases for V and 4 bases for J; bases not matched to a gene: 4. The germline CDR1 and CDR2 sequences are SEHNR and FQNEAQ (reference sequence). The CDR3 here is CASSHGRGKNIQYF. In nucleotides, the CDR3 is TGTGCCAGCAGCCACGGGAGGGGGAAAAACATTCAGTACTTC.

This clone was seen just once. V is TRBV9 and J is TRBJ1-5; tentative D call: TRBD1 (5 bases). This CDR3 contains 15 residues. From germline, CDR1 is SGDLS and CDR2 YYNGEE. V lost 0 bases to trimming and J lost 2 bases, with 9 bases between them. The CDR3 DNA sequence: TGTGCCAGCAGCGTAGGGGAAGGGGGCAATCAGCCCCAGCATTTT. Translating gives CASSVGEGGNQPQHF.

This chain uses TRBV18 with TRBJ2-7; 8 bases line up with TRBD2. The germline V gene has CDR1 KGHSH and CDR2 LQKENI. The CDR3 loop spans 16 amino acids. V was clipped by 5 bases and J by 6 bases; unmatched bases: 15. CDR3 bases: TGTGCCAGCTCAAGTGGAAATAGCGGGACTGCTACCGAGCAGTACTTC. Encoded protein: CASSSGNSGTATEQYF.

The chain is built from TRBV19 and TRBJ2-1, with 11 bases identical to TRBD2. The germline gives CDR1 LNHDA, CDR2 SQIVND (reference sequence). V was pared by 9 bases and J by 10 bases, with 20 bases of the junction left unmatched. This CDR3 is built from 17 residues. This CDR3 is CASAPGLAGPPGGEQFF. The CDR3 coding sequence is TGTGCCAGCGCCCCCGGACTAGCGGGTCCACCGGGGGGCGAGCAGTTCTTC. Using reference TRBV19 and TRBJ2-1 for the parts outside the CDR3, the full variable domain is DGGITQSPKYLFRKEGQNVTLSCEQNLNHDAMYWYRQDPGQGLRLIYYSQIVNDFQKGDIAEGYSVSREKKESFPLTVTSAQKNPTAFYLCASAPGLAGPPGGEQFFGPGTRLTVL.

This clone was detected only once. The chain is built from TRBV27 and TRBJ2-7, with D possibly TRBD2 on 7 matching bases. V lost 0 bases, J lost 4 bases, and 10 bases lay in between. CDR3 length: 14 residues. Germline V gene sequence: CDR1 MNHEY, CDR2 SMNVEV (reference sequence). This CDR3 is CASSLSRGGYEQYF. CDR3 nucleotides: TGTGCCAGCAGTTTATCGAGGGGGGGGTACGAGCAGTACTTC.

This sequence joins TRBV29-1 and TRBJ2-7; 8 bases align to TRBD1. The CDR3 length is 12 residues. The germline gives CDR1 SQVTM, CDR2 ANQGSEA. V shed 4 bases and J 5 bases; nucleotides not matched to a gene: 4. The CDR3 DNA reads as TGCAGCGTTGTGACAGGGGCCCACGAGCAGTACTTC. Residues: CSVVTGAHEQYF.